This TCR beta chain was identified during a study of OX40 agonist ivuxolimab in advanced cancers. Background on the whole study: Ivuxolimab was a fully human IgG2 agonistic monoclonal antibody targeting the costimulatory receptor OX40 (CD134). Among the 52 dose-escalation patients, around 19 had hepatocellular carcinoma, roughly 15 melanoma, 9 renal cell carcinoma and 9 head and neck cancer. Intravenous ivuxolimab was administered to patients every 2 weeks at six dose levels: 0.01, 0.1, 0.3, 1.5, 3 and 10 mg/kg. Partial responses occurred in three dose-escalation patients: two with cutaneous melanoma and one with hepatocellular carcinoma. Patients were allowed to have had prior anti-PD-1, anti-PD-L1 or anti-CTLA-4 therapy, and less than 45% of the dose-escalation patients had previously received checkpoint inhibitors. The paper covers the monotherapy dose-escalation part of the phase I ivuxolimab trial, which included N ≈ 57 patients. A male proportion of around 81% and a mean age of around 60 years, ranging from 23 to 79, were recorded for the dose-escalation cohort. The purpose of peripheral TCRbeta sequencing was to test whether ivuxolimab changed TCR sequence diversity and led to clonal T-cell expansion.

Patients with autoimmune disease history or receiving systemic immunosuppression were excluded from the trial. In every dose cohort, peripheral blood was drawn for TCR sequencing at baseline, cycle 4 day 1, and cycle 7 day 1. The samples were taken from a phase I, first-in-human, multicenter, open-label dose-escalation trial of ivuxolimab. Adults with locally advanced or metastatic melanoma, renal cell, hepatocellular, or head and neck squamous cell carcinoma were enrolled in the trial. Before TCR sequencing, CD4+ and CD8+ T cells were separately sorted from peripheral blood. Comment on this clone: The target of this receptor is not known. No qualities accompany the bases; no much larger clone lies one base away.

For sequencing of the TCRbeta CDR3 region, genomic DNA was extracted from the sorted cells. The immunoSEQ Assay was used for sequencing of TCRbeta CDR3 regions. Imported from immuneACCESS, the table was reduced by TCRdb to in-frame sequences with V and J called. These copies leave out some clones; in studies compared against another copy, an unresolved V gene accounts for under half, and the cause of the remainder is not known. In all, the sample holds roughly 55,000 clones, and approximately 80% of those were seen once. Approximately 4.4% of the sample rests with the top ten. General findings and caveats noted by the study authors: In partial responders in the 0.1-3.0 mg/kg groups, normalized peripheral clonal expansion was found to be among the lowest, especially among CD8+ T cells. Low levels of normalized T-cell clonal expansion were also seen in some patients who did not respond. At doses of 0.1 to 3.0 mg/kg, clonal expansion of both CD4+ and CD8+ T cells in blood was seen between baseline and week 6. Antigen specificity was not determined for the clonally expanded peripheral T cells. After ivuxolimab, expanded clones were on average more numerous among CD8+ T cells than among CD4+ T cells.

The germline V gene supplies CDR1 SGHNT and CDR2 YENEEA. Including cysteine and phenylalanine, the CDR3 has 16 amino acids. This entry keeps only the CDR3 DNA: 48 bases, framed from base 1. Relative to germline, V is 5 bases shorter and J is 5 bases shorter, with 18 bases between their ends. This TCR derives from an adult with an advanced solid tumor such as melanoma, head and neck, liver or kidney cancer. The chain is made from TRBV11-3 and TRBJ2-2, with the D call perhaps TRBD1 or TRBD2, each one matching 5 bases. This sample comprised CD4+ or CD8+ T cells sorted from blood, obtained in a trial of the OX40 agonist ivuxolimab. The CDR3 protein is CASSLPSGGRTGELFF. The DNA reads TGTGCCAGCAGCCTCCCTTCTGGGGGAAGGACCGGGGAGCTGTTTTTT.